The sequence of this T cell receptor (beta chain) was determined in a study of OX40 agonist ivuxolimab in advanced cancers. Whole-study context: Ivuxolimab, an agonistic anti-OX40 (CD134) antibody, was given to patients.

Assay used: immunoSEQ multiplex PCR; TCRdb lists only in-frame clones, some missing. The data show 65,000 to 80,000 clones, approximately 90% seen once. Concerning this clone itself: Antigen: not known.

The CDR3 totals 13 residues. Germline CDR1 and CDR2: MNHEY and SVGAGI. Trimming left V 5 bases short and J 1 base short, with 5 bases between. Study-wide results and limits: CD4+ T cells averaged fewer expanded clones than CD8+ T cells.

This TCR came from an adult with an advanced solid tumor such as melanoma, head and neck, liver or kidney cancer. The chain links TRBV6-5 to TRBJ2-2, with D unresolved. The starting material was CD4+ or CD8+ T cells sorted from blood, obtained in a trial of the OX40 agonist ivuxolimab. The CDR3 protein is CASSRQNTGELFF. The CDR3 DNA reads as TGTGCCAGCAGTCGACAGAACACCGGGGAGCTGTTTTTT.